This T cell receptor (beta chain) was documented in a study of cytomegalovirus exposure and HLA in healthy donors. Study conclusions and caveats: Productive status was seen about 90% or about 30% of the time for most TCR beta V segments in an earlier analysis.

Healthy donors of bone marrow made up the group. PCR was performed using 60 Vbeta and 13 Jbeta primers. Clones were sequenced by immunoSEQ multiplex PCR, and TCRdb holds only the in-frame ones, with some missing. This sample yields about 120,000 clones, of which 65% to 80% are seen a single time; 10% to 11% belongs to the top ten. Notes on this clone: What it binds is not known.

The sequencing sample was made of PBMCs. The TCR was taken from a man aged 35 to 55 in good health and CMV-seropositive.

The CDR3 DNA follows: TGCGCCAGCAGTGAGGTCCGGGTGGAGAACACCGGGGAGCTGTTTTTT. This encodes CASSEVRVENTGELFF. The J gene is TRBJ2-2, the V gene TRBV10-1; D ambiguous. The CDR3 extends over 16 amino acids. Deletions cut 2 bases from V and 1 base from J, with 11 bases between. CDR1 and CDR2 (germline): WNHNN, SYGVQD (reference sequence).